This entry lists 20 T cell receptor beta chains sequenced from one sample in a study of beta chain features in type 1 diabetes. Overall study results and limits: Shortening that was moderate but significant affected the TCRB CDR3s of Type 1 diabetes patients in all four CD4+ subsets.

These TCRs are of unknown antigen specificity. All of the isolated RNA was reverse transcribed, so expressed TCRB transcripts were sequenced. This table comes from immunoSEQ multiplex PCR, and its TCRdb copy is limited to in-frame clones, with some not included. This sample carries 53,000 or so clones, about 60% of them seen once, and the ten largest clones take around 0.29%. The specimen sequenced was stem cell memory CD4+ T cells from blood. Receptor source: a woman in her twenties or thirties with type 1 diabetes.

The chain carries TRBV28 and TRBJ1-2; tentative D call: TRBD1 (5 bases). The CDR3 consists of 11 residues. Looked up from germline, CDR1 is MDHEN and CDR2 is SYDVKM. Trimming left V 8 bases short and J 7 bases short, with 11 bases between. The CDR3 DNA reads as TGTGCCAGCCTCGGGGGAGGTGGCTACACCTTC. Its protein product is CASLGGGGYTF.

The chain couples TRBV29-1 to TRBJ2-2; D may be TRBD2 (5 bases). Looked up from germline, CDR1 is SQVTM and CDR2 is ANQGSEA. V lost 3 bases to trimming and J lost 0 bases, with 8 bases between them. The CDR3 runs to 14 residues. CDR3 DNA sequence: TGCAGCGTTGAGCTAGCCCCGAACACCGGGGAGCTGTTTTTT. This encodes CSVELAPNTGELFF.

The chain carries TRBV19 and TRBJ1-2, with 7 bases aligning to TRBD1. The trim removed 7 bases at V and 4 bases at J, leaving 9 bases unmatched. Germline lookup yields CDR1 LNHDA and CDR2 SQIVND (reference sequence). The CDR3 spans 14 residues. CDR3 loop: CASNPGQTFYGYTF. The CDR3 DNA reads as TGTGCCAGTAATCCGGGACAGACTTTCTATGGCTACACCTTC.

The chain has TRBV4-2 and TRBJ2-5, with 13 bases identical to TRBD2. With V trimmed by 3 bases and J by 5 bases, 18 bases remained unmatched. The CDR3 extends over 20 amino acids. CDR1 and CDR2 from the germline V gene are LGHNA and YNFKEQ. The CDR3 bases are TGTGCCAGCAGCCACCCCGGACTAGCGGGAGTGAGGTTCTCTGGCGAGACCCAGTACTTC. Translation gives CASSHPGLAGVRFSGETQYF.

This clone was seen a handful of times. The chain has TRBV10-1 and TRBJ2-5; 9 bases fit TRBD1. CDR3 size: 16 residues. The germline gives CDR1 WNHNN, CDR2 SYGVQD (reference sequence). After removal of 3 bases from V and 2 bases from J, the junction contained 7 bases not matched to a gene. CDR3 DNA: TGCGCCAGCAGTGAAGGGACAGGGATTCTACAAGAGACCCAGTACTTC. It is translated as CASSEGTGILQETQYF.

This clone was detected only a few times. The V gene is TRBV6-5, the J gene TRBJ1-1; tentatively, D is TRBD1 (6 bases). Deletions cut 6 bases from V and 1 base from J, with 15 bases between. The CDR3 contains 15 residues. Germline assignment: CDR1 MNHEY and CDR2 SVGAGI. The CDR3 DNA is TGTGCCAGCAGGGACTACGCGGGGGCGAACACTGAAGCTTTCTTT. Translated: CASRDYAGANTEAFF.

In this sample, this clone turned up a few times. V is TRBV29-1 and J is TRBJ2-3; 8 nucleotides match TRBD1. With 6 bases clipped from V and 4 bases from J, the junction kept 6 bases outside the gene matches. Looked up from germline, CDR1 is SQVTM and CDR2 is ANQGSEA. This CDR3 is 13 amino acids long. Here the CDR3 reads CSVEGRGPDTQYF. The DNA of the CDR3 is TGCAGCGTCGAGGGCAGGGGGCCAGATACGCAGTATTTT.

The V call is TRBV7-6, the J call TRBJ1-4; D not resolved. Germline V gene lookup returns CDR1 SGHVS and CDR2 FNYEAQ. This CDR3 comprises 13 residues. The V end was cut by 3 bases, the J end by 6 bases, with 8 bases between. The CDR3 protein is CASSFGEYEKLFF. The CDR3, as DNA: TGTGCCAGCAGCTTCGGGGAGTATGAAAAACTGTTTTTT.

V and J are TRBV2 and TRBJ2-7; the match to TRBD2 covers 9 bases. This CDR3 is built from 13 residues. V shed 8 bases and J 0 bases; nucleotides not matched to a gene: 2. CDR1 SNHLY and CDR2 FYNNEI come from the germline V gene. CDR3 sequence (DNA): TGTGCCAGCCTAGCGGGAAACTCCTACGAGCAGTACTTC. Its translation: CASLAGNSYEQYF.

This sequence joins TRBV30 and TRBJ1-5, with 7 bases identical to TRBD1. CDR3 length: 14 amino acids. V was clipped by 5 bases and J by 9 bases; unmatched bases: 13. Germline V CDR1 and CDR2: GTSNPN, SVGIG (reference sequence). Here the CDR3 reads CAWGLKGAPGPQHF. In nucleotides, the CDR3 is TGTGCCTGGGGTCTAAAGGGGGCCCCGGGGCCCCAGCATTTT.

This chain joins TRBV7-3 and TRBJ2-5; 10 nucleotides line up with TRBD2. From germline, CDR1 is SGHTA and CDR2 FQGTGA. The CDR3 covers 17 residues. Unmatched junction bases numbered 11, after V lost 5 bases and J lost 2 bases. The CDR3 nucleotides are TGTGCCAGCAGCCCCGGGGTTGTAGCGGGAGGACAAGAGACCCAGTACTTC. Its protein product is CASSPGVVAGGQETQYF. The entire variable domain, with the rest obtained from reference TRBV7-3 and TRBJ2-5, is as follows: GAGVSQTPSNKVTEKGKYVELRCDPISGHTALYWYRQSLGQGPEFLIYFQGTGAADDSGLPNDRFFAVRPEGSVSTLKIQRTERGDSAVYLCASSPGVVAGGQETQYFGPGTRLLVL.

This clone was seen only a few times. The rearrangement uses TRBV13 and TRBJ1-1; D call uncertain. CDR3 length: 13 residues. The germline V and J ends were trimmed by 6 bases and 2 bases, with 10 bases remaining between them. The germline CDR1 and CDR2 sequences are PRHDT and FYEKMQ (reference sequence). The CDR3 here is CASSSRQNTEAFF. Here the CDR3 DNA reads TGTGCCAGCAGTTCCCGACAAAACACTGAAGCTTTCTTT.

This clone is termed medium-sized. Here the CDR3 DNA reads TGTGCCAGCAGCCGCCGGGACAGGGATAGCAATCAGCCCCAGCATTTT. This gives the protein CASSRRDRDSNQPQHF. V and J are TRBV4-2 and TRBJ1-5, with TRBD1 matching over 9 bases. V was pared by 4 bases and J by 0 bases, with 4 bases of the junction left unmatched. Per the germline V gene, CDR1 is LGHNA and CDR2 is YNFKEQ. This CDR3 region has 16 residues.

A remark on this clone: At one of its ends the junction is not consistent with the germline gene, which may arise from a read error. The CDR3 sequence is CVSKGGGQGANEQFF. CDR3 coding DNA: TGTGTCAGCAAGGGAGGGGGACAGGGTGCCAATGAGCAGTTCTTC. The rearrangement links TRBV6-1 to TRBJ2-1, with TRBD1 matching over 9 bases. Germline V CDR1 and CDR2: MNHNS, SASEGT. The CDR3 has 15 residues.

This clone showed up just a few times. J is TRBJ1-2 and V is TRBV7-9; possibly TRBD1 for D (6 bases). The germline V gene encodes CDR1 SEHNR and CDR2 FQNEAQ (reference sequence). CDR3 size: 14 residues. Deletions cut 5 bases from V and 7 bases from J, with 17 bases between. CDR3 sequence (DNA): TGTGCCAGCAGCCCGGACAGCTCGACGGGTGGCTACACCTTC. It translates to CASSPDSSTGGYTF.

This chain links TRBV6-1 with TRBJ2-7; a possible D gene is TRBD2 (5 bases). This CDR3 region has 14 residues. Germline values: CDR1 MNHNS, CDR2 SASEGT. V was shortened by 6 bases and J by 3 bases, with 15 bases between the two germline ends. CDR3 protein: CASRKEAASYEQYF. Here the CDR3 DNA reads TGTGCCAGCAGAAAGGAGGCAGCAAGCTACGAGCAGTACTTC.

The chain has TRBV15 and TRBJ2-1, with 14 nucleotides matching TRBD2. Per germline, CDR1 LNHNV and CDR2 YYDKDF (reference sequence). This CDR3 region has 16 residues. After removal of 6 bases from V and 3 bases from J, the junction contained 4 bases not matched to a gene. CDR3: CATRLGLAGVYNEQFF. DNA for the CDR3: TGTGCCACCAGACTGGGACTAGCGGGAGTCTACAATGAGCAGTTCTTC.

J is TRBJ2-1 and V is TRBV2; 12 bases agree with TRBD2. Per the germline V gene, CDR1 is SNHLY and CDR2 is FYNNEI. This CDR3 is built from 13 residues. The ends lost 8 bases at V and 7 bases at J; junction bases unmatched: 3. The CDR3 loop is CASLTSGRNEQFF. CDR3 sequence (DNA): TGTGCCAGCCTTACTAGCGGGAGGAATGAGCAGTTCTTC. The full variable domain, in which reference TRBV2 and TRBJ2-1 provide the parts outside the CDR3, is EPEVTQTPSHQVTQMGQEVILRCVPISNHLYFYWYRQILGQKVEFLVSFYNNEISEKSEIFDDQFSVERPDGSNFTLKIRSTKLEDSAMYFCASLTSGRNEQFFGPGTRLTVL.

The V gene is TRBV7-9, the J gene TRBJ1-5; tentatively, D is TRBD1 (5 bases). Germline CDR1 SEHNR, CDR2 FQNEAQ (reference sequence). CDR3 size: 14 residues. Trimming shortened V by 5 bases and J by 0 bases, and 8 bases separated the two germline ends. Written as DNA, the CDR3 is TGTGCCAGCAGCGCCAGGGATAGCAATCAGCCCCAGCATTTT. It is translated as CASSARDSNQPQHF.

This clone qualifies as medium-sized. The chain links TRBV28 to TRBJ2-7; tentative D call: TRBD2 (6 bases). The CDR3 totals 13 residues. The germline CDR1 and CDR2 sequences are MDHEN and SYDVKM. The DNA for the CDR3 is TGTGCCAGCAGTTTAGAGGCGGGACTGATAAAGGCGGTC. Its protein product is CASSLEAGLIKAV.